This T cell receptor (beta chain) comes out of a study of blood T cell repertoires in COVID-19 (dated by TCRdb to about 2020). Regarding the study in general: The collaborator samples originated in the United States, Italy and Spain and spanned the acute and convalescent phases of COVID-19. Where available, HLA class I and class II types were taken from metadata supplied by the sample provider and were not determined by assay-based typing. Subjects who had been exposed to COVID-19, were actively infected with it, or had recovered from it provided the deeply sampled blood TCRbeta repertoires that made up the dataset. A freely available public database, intended as a resource for researchers studying the immune response to SARS-CoV-2, is where the repertoires were released. The prospective study material was composed of cDNA or gDNA derived from T cells, B-cell-depleted T cells, or PBMCs. The sample metadata nearly always contained a de-identified subject ID, COVID-19 status, age in years and sex. The samples were drawn from two sources: the first 160 participants of the ongoing ImmuneRACE study, and some 1,300 subjects contributed by 6 global collaborators. Overall study outcomes, separate from this receptor: How much clinical and demographic metadata was included differed by source and by participant, and the metadata was provided uncurated.

The CDR3 covers 14 residues, taking in both the cysteine and the phenylalanine. CDR3 DNA is the only sequence kept; it has 42 bases, read in frame from the first base. V is shortened by 5 bases, J by 0 bases, and the region joining them spans 13 bases. The germline V gene (reference sequence) yields GTSNPN for CDR1 and SVGIG for CDR2. Comment on this clone: Its specific antigen is unknown. It has no much larger one-base neighbor in the sample; base qualities were not kept.

Each collaborating institution followed its own protocols to collect whole blood in K2EDTA tubes. For TCRbeta analysis, collaborator samples were shipped as frozen whole blood, as isolated PBMCs, or as DNA extracted from either sample type. TCRbeta CDR3 regions were amplified from genomic DNA using the immunoSEQ Assay, a bias-controlled multiplex PCR. The paper's processing steps were these. The number of nucleated cells in each sample was estimated by amplification of reference gene primers within the assay. Sequence reads were collapsed and filtered to measure the absolute abundance of every unique TCRbeta CDR3 rearrangement. For each sample, productive Simpson clonality was calculated as the square root of Simpson's diversity index across productive rearrangements. TCRdb limited this immuneACCESS table to in-frame rearrangements with V and J called. A share of clones is missing; checked studies link under half to unresolved V genes, and the rest is unexplained. V, J and clone size derive from that table, while D and trimming were established from the DNA sequence. Recorded for this sample are a few hundred thousand clones; about 90% of them occurred a single time. 2% to 2.5% of the sample is held by the ten biggest clonotypes.

The sequenced sample was peripheral blood. The sequence derives from a woman aged 45 to 65 with acute or convalescent COVID-19. The receptor chain draws on TRBV30 and TRBJ1-2; the D region possibly corresponds to TRBD1 (6 bases align). The sequenced DNA is TGTGCCTGGTACGACAGGCGAGCTAACTATGGCTACACCTTC. Its amino acids are CAWYDRRANYGYTF.